These 4 T cell receptor beta chains share one sample of origin, sequenced in a study of T cell repertoires in cytomegalovirus infection. One entry per CDR3 protein, called by TCRdb with MiXCR from the reads. This repertoire shows around 280,000 distinct CDR3 sequences, approximately 14% found once; its top ten account for roughly 8.9%. Sequenced material: PBMCs. Source of these receptors: a human donor in good health (CMV status not recorded). Some clones in this sample may be carry-over from other donors' samples.

This clonotype was seen ten or more times. The chain uses TRBV6-6 and TRBJ2-1; TRBD1 agrees at 9 bases. Germline CDR1 and CDR2: MNHNY and SVGAGI (reference sequence). The CDR3 has 16 residues. V was clipped by 4 bases and J by 6 bases; unmatched bases: 10. CDR3 sequence reads: CASSFRRDRDGNEQFF. The CDR3 nucleotides read TGTGCCAGCAGTTTCCGCCGGGACAGGGACGGCAATGAGCAGTTCTTC.

The CDR3 DNA reads as TGTGCCAGCAGCTTATCCTCTATTTATCCCAACAATGAGCAGTTCTTC. Its protein is CASSLSSIYPNNEQFF. The rearrangement links TRBV11-3 to TRBJ2-1; D not resolved. Germline CDR1 reads SGHNT; CDR2 reads YENEEA. Trimming removed 2 bases at V and 5 bases at J, with 16 bases between. This CDR3 region has 16 residues.

The chain employs TRBV29-1 and TRBJ2-3; 11 bases line up with TRBD2. The CDR3 runs to 15 residues. Unmatched junction bases numbered 8, after V lost 4 bases and J lost 5 bases. CDR1 and CDR2 from the germline V gene are SQVTM and ANQGSEA. The CDR3 loop reads CSVALVAGGVDTQYF. CDR3 DNA sequence: TGCAGCGTTGCATTGGTAGCGGGGGGGGTAGATACGCAGTATTTT.

This clonotype has a count of ten or more. V usage is TRBV7-6 and J usage is TRBJ1-1, with D hard to call. CDR1 and CDR2 from the germline V gene are SGHVS and FNYEAQ. V lost 0 bases to trimming and J lost 4 bases, with 9 bases between them. The CDR3 loop spans 14 amino acids. The CDR3 reads CASSLAVASTEAFF. CDR3 nucleotides: TGTGCCAGCAGCTTAGCGGTAGCTTCCACTGAAGCTTTCTTT.